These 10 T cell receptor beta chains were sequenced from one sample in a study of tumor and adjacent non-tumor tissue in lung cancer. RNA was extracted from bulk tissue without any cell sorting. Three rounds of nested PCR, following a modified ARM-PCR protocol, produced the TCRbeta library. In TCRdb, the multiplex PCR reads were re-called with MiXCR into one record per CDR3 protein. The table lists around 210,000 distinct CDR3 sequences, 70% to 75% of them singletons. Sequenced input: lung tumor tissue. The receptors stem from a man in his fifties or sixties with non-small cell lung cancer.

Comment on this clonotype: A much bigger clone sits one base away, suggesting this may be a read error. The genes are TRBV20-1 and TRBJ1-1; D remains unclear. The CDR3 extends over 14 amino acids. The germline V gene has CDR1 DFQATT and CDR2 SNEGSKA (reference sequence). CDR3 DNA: TGCTGTGCTAGAGATATGGGGTCCGCTGGGGAAGCTTTCTTT. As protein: CCARDMGSAGEAFF.

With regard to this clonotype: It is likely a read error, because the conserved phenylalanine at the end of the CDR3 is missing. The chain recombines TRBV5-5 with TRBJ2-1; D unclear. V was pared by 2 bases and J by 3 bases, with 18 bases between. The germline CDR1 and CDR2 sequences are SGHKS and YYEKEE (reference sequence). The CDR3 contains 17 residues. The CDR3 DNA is TGTGCCAGCAGCTTTCGAGTCTCCTTAGCTTTCTACAATGAGCAGTTCCTC. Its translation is CASSFRVSLAFYNEQFL.

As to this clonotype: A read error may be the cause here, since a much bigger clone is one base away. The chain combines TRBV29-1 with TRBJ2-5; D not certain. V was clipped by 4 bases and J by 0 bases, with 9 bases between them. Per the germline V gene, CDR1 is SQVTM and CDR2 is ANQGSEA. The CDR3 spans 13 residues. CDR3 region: CSVATSHQETQYF. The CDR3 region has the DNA TGCAGCGTTGCGACCAGTCACCAAGAGACCCAGTACTTC.

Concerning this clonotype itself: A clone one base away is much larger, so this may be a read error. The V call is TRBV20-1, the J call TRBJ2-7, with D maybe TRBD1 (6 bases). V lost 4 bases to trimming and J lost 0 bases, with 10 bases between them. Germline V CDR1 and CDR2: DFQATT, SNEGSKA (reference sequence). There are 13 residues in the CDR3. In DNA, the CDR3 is TGCAGTGCTACCGGGACACTCTCCTACGAGCAGTACTTC. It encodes CSATGTLSYEQYF.

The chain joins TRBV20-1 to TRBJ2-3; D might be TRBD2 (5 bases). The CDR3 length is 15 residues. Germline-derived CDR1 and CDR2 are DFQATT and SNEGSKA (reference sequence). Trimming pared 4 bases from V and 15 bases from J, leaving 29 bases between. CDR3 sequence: CSANRRVLGPDMQYF. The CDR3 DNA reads TGCAGTGCTAATAGGCGGGTGTTGGGCCCAGATATGCAATATTTT.

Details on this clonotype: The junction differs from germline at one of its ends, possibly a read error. The CDR3 is CASSIGTGDSPLHF. CDR3 nucleotides: TGTGCCAGCAGCATCGGGACAGGGGATTCACCCCTTCACTTT. The chain employs TRBV11-1 and TRBJ1-6, with 10 bases matching TRBD1. Germline CDR1 is SGHAT and CDR2 is FQDESV (reference sequence). This CDR3 contains 14 residues.

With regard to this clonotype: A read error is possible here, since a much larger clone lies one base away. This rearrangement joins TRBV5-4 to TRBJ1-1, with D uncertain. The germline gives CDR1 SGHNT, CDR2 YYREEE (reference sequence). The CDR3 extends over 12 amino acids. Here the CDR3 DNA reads TGTGCCAGCAACTTGGGCCCGAGTGGCGCTTTCTTT. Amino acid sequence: CASNLGPSGAFF.

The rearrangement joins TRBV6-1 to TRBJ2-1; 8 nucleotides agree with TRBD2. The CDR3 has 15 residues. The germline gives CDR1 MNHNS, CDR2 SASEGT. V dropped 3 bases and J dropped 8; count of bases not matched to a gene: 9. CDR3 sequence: CASSDTTSGPHEQFF. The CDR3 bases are TGTGCCAGCAGTGACACTACTAGCGGTCCACATGAGCAGTTCTTC.

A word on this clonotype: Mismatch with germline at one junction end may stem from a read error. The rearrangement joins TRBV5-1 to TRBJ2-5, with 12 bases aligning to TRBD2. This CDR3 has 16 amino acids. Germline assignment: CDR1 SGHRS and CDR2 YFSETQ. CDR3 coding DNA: TGCGCCAGCAGCCCAGGCTGGACTAGCGGGACCCCGGAGGCGTTCTTC. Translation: CASSPGWTSGTPEAFF.

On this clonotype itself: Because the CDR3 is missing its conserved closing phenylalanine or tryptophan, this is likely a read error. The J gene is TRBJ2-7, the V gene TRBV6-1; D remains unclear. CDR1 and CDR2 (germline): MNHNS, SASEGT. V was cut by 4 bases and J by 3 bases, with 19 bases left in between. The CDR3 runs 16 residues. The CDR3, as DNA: TGTGCCAGCAGTGGAACCTCTCGAGCACCTATCTACGAGCAGTACTTA. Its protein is CASSGTSRAPIYEQYL.